This T cell receptor beta chain was retrieved from a study of cytomegalovirus exposure and HLA in healthy donors. Study results and limitations: A later analysis linked a missense DCLRE1C variant to TCR beta V- and J-gene trimming. Later analysis placed DRB1 highest and HLA-C lowest in TCR association rates, which differed by HLA locus.

PCR used 60 Vbeta primers and 13 Jbeta primers. Sequencing was performed with immunoSEQ multiplex PCR; in TCRdb, only in-frame clones are kept and a portion is missing. The sample includes 150,000 to 250,000 clones, 65% to 80% seen only once; the top ten take around 4.3%. Turning to this clone: Its specificity is not known.

CDR3 length: 15 amino acids. Germline V gives CDR1 KGHSH, CDR2 LQKENI. V dropped 0 bases and J dropped 1 base, with 9 bases sitting between them. V and J are TRBV18 and TRBJ1-1, with D tentatively TRBD1 (6 bases). Sequences were obtained from PBMCs. The receptor was isolated from a woman in her thirties in good health and CMV-seropositive. CDR3 sequence: CASSPPGTQNTEAFF. In nucleotides, the CDR3 is TGTGCCAGCTCACCACCAGGGACACAGAACACTGAAGCTTTCTTT.